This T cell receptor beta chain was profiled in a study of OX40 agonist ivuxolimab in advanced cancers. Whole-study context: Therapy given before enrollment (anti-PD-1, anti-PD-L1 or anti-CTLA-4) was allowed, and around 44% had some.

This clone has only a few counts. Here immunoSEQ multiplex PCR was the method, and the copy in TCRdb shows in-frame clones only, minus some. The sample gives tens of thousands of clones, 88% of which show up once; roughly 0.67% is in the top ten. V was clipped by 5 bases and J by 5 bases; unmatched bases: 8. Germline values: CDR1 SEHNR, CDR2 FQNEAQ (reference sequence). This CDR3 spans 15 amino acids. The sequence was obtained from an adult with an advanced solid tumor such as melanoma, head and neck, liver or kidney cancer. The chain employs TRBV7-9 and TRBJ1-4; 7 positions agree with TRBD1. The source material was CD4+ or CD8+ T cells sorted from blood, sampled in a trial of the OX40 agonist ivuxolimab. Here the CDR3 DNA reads TGTGCCAGCAGCCTTTCGGGACAGAGGAATGAAAAACTGTTTTTT. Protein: CASSLSGQRNEKLFF.